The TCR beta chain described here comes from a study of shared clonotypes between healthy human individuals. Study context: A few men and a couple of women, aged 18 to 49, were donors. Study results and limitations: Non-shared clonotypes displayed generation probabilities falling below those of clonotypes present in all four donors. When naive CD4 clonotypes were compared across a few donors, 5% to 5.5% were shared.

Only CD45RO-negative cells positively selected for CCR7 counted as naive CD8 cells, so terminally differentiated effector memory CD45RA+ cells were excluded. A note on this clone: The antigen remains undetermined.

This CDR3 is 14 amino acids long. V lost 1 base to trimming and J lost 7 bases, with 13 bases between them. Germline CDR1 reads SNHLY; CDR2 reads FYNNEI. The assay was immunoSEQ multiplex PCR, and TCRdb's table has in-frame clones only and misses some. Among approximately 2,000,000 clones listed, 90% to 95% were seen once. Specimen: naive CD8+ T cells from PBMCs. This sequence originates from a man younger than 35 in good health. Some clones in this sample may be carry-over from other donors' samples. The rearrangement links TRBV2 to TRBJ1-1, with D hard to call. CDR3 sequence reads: CASSEGAGAREAFF. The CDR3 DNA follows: TGTGCCAGCAGTGAAGGTGCGGGAGCCCGTGAAGCTTTCTTT.